These 17 T cell receptor beta chains share one sample of origin, sequenced in a study of monozygotic twins with cystic fibrosis. Method: immunoSEQ multiplex PCR; TCRdb's copy keeps in-frame clones and lacks some. The sample has roughly 20,000 clones, around 97% seen once. The sequencing input was blood. The receptors were gathered from a woman aged 25 to 39 with cystic fibrosis.

About this clone itself: Mismatch with germline at one junction end may stem from a read error. V and J are TRBV25-1 and TRBJ1-1; D remains ambiguous. The germline V gene encodes CDR1 MGHDK and CDR2 SYGVNS. CDR3 length: 13 amino acids. The CDR3 is CASSDQVNAEAFF. CDR3 nucleotides: TGTGCCAGCAGTGATCAAGTGAACGCTGAAGCTTTCTTT.

The chain has TRBV4-2 and TRBJ1-5; 9 bases agree with TRBD1. The CDR3 extends over 16 amino acids. The trim removed 0 bases at V and 7 bases at J, leaving 7 bases unmatched. CDR1 LGHNA and CDR2 YNFKEQ come from the germline V gene. Written as DNA, the CDR3 is TGTGCCAGCAGCCAAGAACAGGGGGCAGTAGAACAGCCCCAGCATTTT. Translated: CASSQEQGAVEQPQHF.

In its sample, this clone was seen once. This chain joins TRBV5-1 and TRBJ2-5; D is possibly TRBD2 (6 bases). V shed 0 bases and J shed 3 bases, with 18 bases lying between them. Germline CDR1 SGHRS, CDR2 YFSETQ. The CDR3 sequence is 17 residues long. The CDR3 DNA is TGCGCCAGCAGCTTGGCCGGGGCGGGGACCTTTAAAGAGACCCAGTACTTC. Translation gives CASSLAGAGTFKETQYF.

V is TRBV6-5 and J is TRBJ1-2, with 7 bases aligning to TRBD1. Trimming at V came to 5 bases and at J to 7 bases, leaving 7 bases not matched to a gene. Germline assignment: CDR1 MNHEY and CDR2 SVGAGI. The CDR3 extends over 13 amino acids. DNA for the CDR3: TGTGCCAGCAGTCACGGACAGGCCTCTGGCTACACCTTC. Encoded protein: CASSHGQASGYTF.

In this sample, this clone turned up once. The rearrangement uses TRBV4-3 and TRBJ2-3; 7 bases fit TRBD1. Germline CDR1 LGHNA, CDR2 YSLEER. The trim removed 0 bases at V and 2 bases at J, leaving 8 bases unmatched. This CDR3 is built from 17 residues. CDR3 loop: CASSQDWGQSLTDTQYF. CDR3 nucleotide sequence: TGCGCCAGCAGCCAAGATTGGGGACAGTCTCTCACAGATACGCAGTATTTT.

The chain links TRBV21-1 to TRBJ2-7. TRBV21-1 counts as a pseudogene. CDR3 length equals 16 residues. CDR3 DNA: TGTGCCAGCAGCAAAGTACCCTGGACGATACGCTACGAGCAGTACTTC. Its translation: CASSKVPWTIRYEQYF.

This clone is a singleton in its sample. The chain links TRBV27 to TRBJ1-2, with D hard to call. The length of the CDR3 is 14 residues. V gave up 4 bases and J gave up 6 bases, with 15 bases separating them. Looked up from germline, CDR1 is MNHEY and CDR2 is SMNVEV (reference sequence). CDR3 coding DNA: TGTGCCAGCAGTTCTACGAGGTTCTCAAATGGCTACACCTTC. It specifies CASSSTRFSNGYTF.

This chain joins TRBV6-1 and TRBJ1-2, with 8 bases fitting TRBD1. The CDR3 runs to 15 residues. Germline trimming cut 4 bases from V and 2 bases from J; bases unmatched to any gene: 6. The germline gives CDR1 MNHNS, CDR2 SASEGT. The CDR3 region is CASSGQGARNYGYTF. CDR3 DNA: TGTGCCAGCAGTGGGCAGGGGGCGCGGAACTATGGCTACACCTTC.

The rearrangement joins TRBV7-9 to TRBJ2-5; D is possibly TRBD1 (6 bases). The CDR3 has 13 residues. Trimming left V 2 bases short and J 5 bases short, with 9 bases between. Germline CDR1 is SEHNR and CDR2 is FQNEAQ (reference sequence). The CDR3 nucleotides are TGTGCCAGCAGCTTATTAACAGGGGAGACCCAGTACTTC. It is translated as CASSLLTGETQYF.

The CDR3 DNA follows: TGTGCCAGCGGCCACTACGAGCAGTACTTC. It codes for CASGHYEQYF. The chain employs TRBV7-9 and TRBJ2-7; D gene ambiguous. The CDR3 is 10 residues long. V lost 8 bases and J 3 bases, leaving 5 bases between the germline ends. Per germline, CDR1 SEHNR and CDR2 FQNEAQ (reference sequence). The full variable domain, in which reference TRBV7-9 and TRBJ2-7 provide the parts outside the CDR3, is DTGVSQNPRHKITKRGQNVTFRCDPISEHNRLYWYRQTLGQGPEFLTYFQNEAQLEKSRLLSDRFSAERPKGSFSTLEIQRTEQGDSAMYLCASGHYEQYFGPGTRLTVT.

The chain carries TRBV6-6 and TRBJ2-7; TRBD1 agrees at 8 bases. Germline CDR1 is MNHNY and CDR2 is SVGAGI (reference sequence). The CDR3 sequence is 12 residues long. With V trimmed by 10 bases and J by 1 base, 3 bases remained unmatched. The CDR3 is CATRTGSYEQYF. The CDR3 DNA reads as TGTGCCACTCGGACAGGGTCCTACGAGCAGTACTTC.

V is TRBV14 and J is TRBJ1-6, with no clear D. Germline-derived CDR1 and CDR2 are SGHDN and FVKESK. Between the trimmed V and J ends, which lost 1 base and 10 bases, there was a span of 14 bases. This CDR3 is built from 15 residues. The CDR3 sequence is CASSQGVVEASPLHF. Written as DNA, the CDR3 is TGTGCCAGCAGCCAAGGGGTGGTTGAGGCCTCACCCCTCCACTTT.

The chain carries TRBV7-9 and TRBJ2-7, with 10 bases aligning to TRBD1. Germline V gives CDR1 SEHNR, CDR2 FQNEAQ (reference sequence). V shed 0 bases, J shed 3 bases, and the junction held 8 bases outside the gene matches. This CDR3 region has 17 residues. The CDR3 loop is CASSLAVTGGSFYEQYF. In DNA form, the CDR3 reads TGTGCCAGCAGCTTAGCGGTGACAGGGGGCAGTTTCTACGAGCAGTACTTC.

The rearrangement links TRBV5-6 to TRBJ1-4, with D unresolved. The CDR3 is made up of 16 amino acids. V dropped 4 bases and J dropped 8 bases, with 21 bases sitting between them. Germline V gene sequence: CDR1 SGHDT, CDR2 YYEEEE. The CDR3 DNA sequence: TGTGCCAGCAGCCCCCCCGGACGGGTTCCGGGAGAAAAACTGTTTTTT. Residues: CASSPPGRVPGEKLFF.

The V and J genes are TRBV7-9 and TRBJ2-3; TRBD1 matches 7 bases. The V gene's germline CDR1 is SEHNR and CDR2 FQNEAQ (reference sequence). The CDR3 has 17 amino acids. The ends lost 6 bases at V and 2 bases at J; junction bases unmatched: 14. For the CDR3, the DNA is TGTGCCAGCAGTTTGACAATTACAGGGGCCTTCACAGATACGCAGTATTTT. Translation: CASSLTITGAFTDTQYF.

The chain combines TRBV7-8 with TRBJ1-4; 7 bases are a match to TRBD1. J was trimmed by 5 bases and V by 5 bases; bases with no gene match: 5. CDR3 length: 14 amino acids. From germline, CDR1 is SGHVS and CDR2 FQNEAQ. CDR3 nucleotide sequence: TGTGCCAGCAGCCCGGACAGGTTGAATGAAAAACTGTTTTTT. This encodes CASSPDRLNEKLFF.

The chain combines TRBV7-9 with TRBJ2-7; 7 positions match TRBD1. Germline V gives CDR1 SEHNR, CDR2 FQNEAQ (reference sequence). V shed 5 bases, J shed 6 bases, and the junction held 4 bases outside the gene matches. The CDR3 runs to 12 residues. The CDR3 region is CASSDRGLEQYF. CDR3 coding DNA: TGTGCCAGCAGCGATAGGGGGCTCGAGCAGTACTTC. The variable domain in full, with the rest retrieved from reference TRBV7-9 and TRBJ2-7, is DTGVSQNPRHKITKRGQNVTFRCDPISEHNRLYWYRQTLGQGPEFLTYFQNEAQLEKSRLLSDRFSAERPKGSFSTLEIQRTEQGDSAMYLCASSDRGLEQYFGPGTRLTVT.